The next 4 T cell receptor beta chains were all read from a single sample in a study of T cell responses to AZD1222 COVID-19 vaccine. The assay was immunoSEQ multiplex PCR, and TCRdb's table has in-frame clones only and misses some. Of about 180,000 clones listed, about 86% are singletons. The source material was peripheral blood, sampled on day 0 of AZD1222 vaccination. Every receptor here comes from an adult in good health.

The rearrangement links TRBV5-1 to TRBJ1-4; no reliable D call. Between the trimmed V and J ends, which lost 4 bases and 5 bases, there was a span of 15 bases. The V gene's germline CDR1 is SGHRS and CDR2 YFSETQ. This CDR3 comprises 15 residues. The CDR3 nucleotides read TGCGCCAGCAGCACCCAAGGGCACCGCAATGAAAAACTGTTTTTT. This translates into CASSTQGHRNEKLFF.

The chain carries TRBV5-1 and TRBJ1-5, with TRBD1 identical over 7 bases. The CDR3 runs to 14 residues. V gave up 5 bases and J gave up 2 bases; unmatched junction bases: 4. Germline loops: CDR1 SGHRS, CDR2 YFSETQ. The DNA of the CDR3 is TGCGCCAGCAGTCCAACAGGGGGCAATCAGCCCCAGCATTTT. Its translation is CASSPTGGNQPQHF.

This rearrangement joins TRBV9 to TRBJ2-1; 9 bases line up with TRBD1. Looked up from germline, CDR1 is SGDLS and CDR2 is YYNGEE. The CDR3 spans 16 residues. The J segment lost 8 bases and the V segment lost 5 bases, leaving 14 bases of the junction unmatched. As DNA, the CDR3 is TGTGCCAGCAGGGTGGCCGGGACAGGGCAGAGAGATGAGCAGTTCTTC. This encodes CASRVAGTGQRDEQFF. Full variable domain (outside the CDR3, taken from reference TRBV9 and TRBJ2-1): DSGVTQTPKHLITATGQRVTLRCSPRSGDLSVYWYQQSLDQGLQFLIQYYNGEERAKGNILERFSAQQFPDLHSELNLSSLELGDSALYFCASRVAGTGQRDEQFFGPGTRLTVL.

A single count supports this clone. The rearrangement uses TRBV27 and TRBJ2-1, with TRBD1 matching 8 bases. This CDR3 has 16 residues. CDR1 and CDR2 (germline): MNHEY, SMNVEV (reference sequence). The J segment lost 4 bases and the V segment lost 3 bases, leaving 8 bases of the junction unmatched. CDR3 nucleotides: TGTGCCAGCAGTTTTTGGGGACAGGCCTTGTACAATGAGCAGTTCTTC. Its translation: CASSFWGQALYNEQFF.